This T cell receptor beta chain appears in the sequencing data of a study of control samples from healthy donors and cancer patients. The V gene lost 8 bases and the J gene lost 1 base, with 18 bases spanning the gap. The CDR3 is 16 residues long. CDR1 and CDR2 from the germline V gene are MDHEN and SYDVKM. Generated by immunoSEQ multiplex PCR, the TCRdb table keeps only in-frame clones and is missing some. The data hold tens of thousands of clones, with about 90% observed a single time. This TCR came from a woman between 45 and 65 years old in good health. J is TRBJ2-1 and V is TRBV28, with D unresolved. Sequencing input: blood. The CDR3 nucleotides read TGTGCCAGCGGTGAGGCCGGCAACCCTTCCTACAATGAGCAGTTCTTC. It specifies CASGEAGNPSYNEQFF.